This is a list of T cell receptor beta chains from one sample in a study of cytomegalovirus exposure and HLA in healthy donors. Assay used: immunoSEQ multiplex PCR; TCRdb lists only in-frame clones, some missing. The sample lists about 190,000 clones; approximately 75% were seen once. The sequenced material came from PBMCs. The receptor source for this set is a man aged 30 to 45 in good health and CMV-seropositive. CDR3s include the opening cysteine and the closing phenylalanine or tryptophan. Fields, in order: J gene, clone size, D gene, V gene, CDR3 protein, CDR3 DNA. The D gene is left open where the match is weak. Clone size is stated in some rows and not others, as once, few, many or a class when expanded.

j_gene: TRBJ1-1
abundance: -
d_gene: TRBD1
v_gene: TRBV19
CDR3aa: CASSPSSGGEAFF
CDR3nt: TGTGCCAGTAGTCCTTCATCAGGGGGGGAAGCTTTCTTT

j_gene: TRBJ1-1
abundance: -
d_gene: TRBD1
v_gene: TRBV28
CDR3aa: CASSPQGAGTEAFF
CDR3nt: TGTGCCAGCAGTCCCCAGGGGGCAGGCACTGAAGCTTTCTTT

j_gene: TRBJ2-1
abundance: -
d_gene: TRBD1
v_gene: TRBV19
CDR3aa: CASSIAFGTGLYEQFF
CDR3nt: TGTGCCAGTAGTATAGCTTTTGGGACAGGGCTATATGAGCAGTTCTTC

j_gene: TRBJ1-6
abundance: few
d_gene: TRBD1
v_gene: TRBV7-2
CDR3aa: CASSPARGPLPLHF
CDR3nt: TGTGCCAGCAGTCCCGCAAGGGGGCCCTTACCCCTCCACTTT

j_gene: TRBJ2-7
abundance: -
d_gene: -
v_gene: TRBV5-4
CDR3aa: CASSLGAGREQYF
CDR3nt: TGTGCCAGCAGCTTGGGGGCAGGGCGCGAGCAGTACTTC

j_gene: TRBJ2-7
abundance: -
d_gene: -
v_gene: TRBV19
CDR3aa: CASSMDAGIAYEQYF
CDR3nt: TGTGCCAGTAGTATGGATGCAGGAATAGCCTACGAGCAGTACTTC

j_gene: TRBJ1-4
abundance: -
d_gene: -
v_gene: TRBV2
CDR3aa: CASRHDSTTNEKLFF
CDR3nt: TGTGCCAGCAGGCATGACAGCACAACTAATGAAAAACTGTTTTTT

j_gene: TRBJ1-1
abundance: -
d_gene: -
v_gene: TRBV5-6
CDR3aa: CASRLGGGDEAFF
CDR3nt: TGTGCCAGCAGGTTGGGTGGCGGGGATGAAGCTTTCTTT

j_gene: TRBJ2-7
abundance: -
d_gene: -
v_gene: TRBV30
CDR3aa: CAWSKGYEQYF
CDR3nt: TGTGCCTGGAGTAAGGGGTACGAGCAGTACTTC

j_gene: TRBJ2-7
abundance: -
d_gene: TRBD2
v_gene: TRBV6-5
CDR3aa: CASSRLAGGEYEQYF
CDR3nt: TGTGCCAGCAGCCGACTAGCGGGAGGGGAATACGAGCAGTACTTC

j_gene: TRBJ2-7
abundance: -
d_gene: TRBD1
v_gene: TRBV5-5
CDR3aa: CASSLGDSPTYEQYF
CDR3nt: TGTGCCAGCAGCTTGGGGGACAGTCCGACCTACGAGCAGTACTTC

j_gene: TRBJ2-5
abundance: -
d_gene: TRBD2
v_gene: TRBV30
CDR3aa: CAWSVRGGPFEETQYF
CDR3nt: TGTGCCTGGAGTGTACGCGGGGGACCCTTTGAAGAGACCCAGTACTTC

j_gene: TRBJ1-2
abundance: once
d_gene: -
v_gene: TRBV4-1
CDR3aa: CASSQGRVGYGYTF
CDR3nt: TGCGCCAGCAGCCAAGGCAGGGTGGGCTATGGCTACACCTTC

j_gene: TRBJ2-1
abundance: -
d_gene: -
v_gene: TRBV9
CDR3aa: CASSVVPGFYNEQFF
CDR3nt: TGTGCCAGCAGCGTAGTTCCGGGATTCTACAATGAGCAGTTCTTC

j_gene: TRBJ2-2
abundance: -
d_gene: TRBD2
v_gene: TRBV7-3
CDR3aa: CASSYTGLATGELFF
CDR3nt: TGTGCCAGCAGCTATACGGGACTAGCAACCGGGGAGCTGTTTTTT

j_gene: TRBJ2-7
abundance: -
d_gene: -
v_gene: TRBV9
CDR3aa: CASSVRQASYEQYF
CDR3nt: TGTGCCAGCAGCGTCCGGCAGGCCTCCTACGAGCAGTACTTC

j_gene: TRBJ2-7
abundance: once
d_gene: -
v_gene: TRBV7-9
CDR3aa: CASSSREPPAYEQYF
CDR3nt: TGTGCCAGCAGCTCCAGGGAACCCCCTGCCTACGAGCAGTACTTC

j_gene: TRBJ2-3
abundance: -
d_gene: -
v_gene: TRBV28
CDR3aa: CASSLGGALRTDTQYF
CDR3nt: TGTGCCAGCAGTTTAGGTGGGGCCCTACGTACAGATACGCAGTATTTT

j_gene: TRBJ1-5
abundance: -
d_gene: TRBD1
v_gene: TRBV4-1
CDR3aa: CASSRGTGGNSNQPQHF
CDR3nt: TGCGCCAGCAGCAGGGGGACAGGGGGGAATAGCAATCAGCCCCAGCATTTT

j_gene: TRBJ2-5
abundance: -
d_gene: -
v_gene: TRBV27
CDR3aa: CASSPRPKMWQETQYF
CDR3nt: TGTGCCAGCAGTCCTAGGCCGAAGATGTGGCAAGAGACCCAGTACTTC

j_gene: TRBJ1-3
abundance: once
d_gene: -
v_gene: TRBV6-6
CDR3aa: CASRLLGGNTIYF
CDR3nt: TGTGCCAGCAGATTACTAGGGGGAAACACCATATATTTT

j_gene: TRBJ2-7
abundance: -
d_gene: -
v_gene: TRBV28
CDR3aa: CASSPGQTYEQYF
CDR3nt: TGTGCCAGCAGCCCGGGACAAACCTACGAGCAGTACTTC

j_gene: TRBJ2-1
abundance: once
d_gene: -
v_gene: TRBV2
CDR3aa: CASSEDPLTGENEQFF
CDR3nt: TGTGCCAGCAGTGAAGACCCATTGACGGGAGAAAATGAGCAGTTCTTC

j_gene: TRBJ1-1
abundance: -
d_gene: TRBD1
v_gene: TRBV2
CDR3aa: CASRLDRGTNEAFF
CDR3nt: TGTGCCAGCAGATTGGACAGGGGGACGAATGAAGCTTTCTTT

j_gene: TRBJ2-1
abundance: -
d_gene: -
v_gene: TRBV11-1
CDR3aa: CASSLNRGLGEQFF
CDR3nt: TGTGCCAGCAGCTTAAATAGGGGCCTAGGTGAGCAGTTCTTC

j_gene: TRBJ2-5
abundance: -
d_gene: -
v_gene: TRBV7-2
CDR3aa: CASSLARREETQYF
CDR3nt: TGTGCCAGCAGCTTAGCGCGGCGGGAAGAGACCCAGTACTTC

j_gene: TRBJ2-2
abundance: -
d_gene: TRBD2
v_gene: TRBV11-3
CDR3aa: CASSKTSGIGELFF
CDR3nt: TGTGCCAGCAGTAAGACTAGCGGGATAGGGGAGCTGTTTTTT

j_gene: TRBJ1-1
abundance: -
d_gene: -
v_gene: TRBV21-1
CDR3aa: CASSKPAGLNTEAFF
CDR3nt: TGTGCCAGCAGCAAACCGGCGGGGTTGAACACTGAAGCTTTCTTT

j_gene: TRBJ2-3
abundance: -
d_gene: -
v_gene: TRBV5-1
CDR3aa: CASSLVVSATSSTDTQYF
CDR3nt: TGCGCCAGCAGCTTGGTTGTTAGTGCCACGAGTAGCACAGATACGCAGTATTTT

j_gene: TRBJ1-2
abundance: -
d_gene: TRBD1
v_gene: TRBV19
CDR3aa: CAIINPGGYGYTF
CDR3nt: TGTGCCATCATTAACCCAGGGGGCTATGGCTACACCTTC

j_gene: TRBJ2-7
abundance: once
d_gene: TRBD1
v_gene: TRBV6-1
CDR3aa: CASSENGRGQQSIRYEQYF
CDR3nt: TGTGCCAGCAGTGAAAATGGCAGGGGGCAACAATCAATACGCTACGAGCAGTACTTC